One and the same sample provided the 30 T cell receptor beta chains below, sequenced in a study of identical twins. One entry per CDR3 protein results from TCRdb running MiXCR on the 5' RACE reads. This sample has around 280,000 distinct CDR3 sequences, with about 8.3% found just once. The same sample was also studied in work on yellow fever vaccine responses in identical twins.

The sequencing sample was made of memory (CD45RO+) T cells sorted from blood. Receptor source: a woman between 18 and 29 years old in good health.

This clonotype was observed many times. The chain carries TRBV6-5 and TRBJ1-1; tentatively, D is TRBD1 (5 bases). Germline-derived CDR1 and CDR2 are MNHEY and SVGAGI. V lost 6 bases to trimming and J lost 11 bases, with 13 bases between them. The CDR3 runs to 11 residues. The CDR3: CASRADSSAFF. DNA of the CDR3: TGTGCCAGCAGGGCCGACAGTAGCGCTTTCTTT.

This clonotype was seen a few times. CDR3 region: CSVGAGVSYNEQFF. The CDR3 nucleotides are TGCAGCGTTGGAGCCGGGGTCTCGTACAATGAGCAGTTCTTC. The J gene is TRBJ2-1, the V gene TRBV29-1; the D gene is possibly TRBD2 (5 bases). This CDR3 spans 14 amino acids. The germline V gene encodes CDR1 SQVTM and CDR2 ANQGSEA. With 4 bases removed from V and 4 bases from J, the gap between germline ends came to 14 bases.

In its sample, this clonotype was seen many times. CDR3 amino acids: CSAAGGTSRDYNEQFF. The CDR3 coding sequence is TGCAGTGCTGCCGGGGGGACTAGCAGAGATTACAATGAGCAGTTCTTC. The V call is TRBV20-1, the J call TRBJ2-1; 9 bases agree with TRBD2. Germline trimming cut 5 bases from V and 4 bases from J; bases unmatched to any gene: 12. CDR3 size: 16 residues. CDR1 is DFQATT and CDR2 is SNEGSKA in the germline V gene (reference sequence).

The V gene is TRBV7-3, the J gene TRBJ1-5, with D unresolved. The CDR3 spans 13 residues. V gave up 4 bases and J gave up 5 bases, with 9 bases separating them. Looked up from germline, CDR1 is SGHTA and CDR2 is FQGTGA. CDR3 loop: CASSSTIDQPQHF. Written as DNA, the CDR3 is TGTGCCAGCAGCTCGACCATCGATCAGCCCCAGCATTTT.

In its sample, this clonotype was seen many times. The chain employs TRBV16 and TRBJ1-2; unclear D gene. This CDR3 is 14 amino acids long. Germline-derived CDR1 and CDR2 are KGHSY and FQNENV. V was shortened by 4 bases and J by 8 bases, with 17 bases between the two germline ends. CDR3 sequence reads: CASSPSPRSDGYTF. The CDR3 coding sequence is TGTGCCAGCAGCCCGAGCCCCCGGTCGGACGGCTACACCTTC. Using reference TRBV16 and TRBJ1-2 for the parts outside the CDR3, the full variable domain is GEEVAQTPKHLVRGEGQKAKLYCAPIKGHSYVFWYQQVLKNEFKFLISFQNENVFDETGMPKERFSAKCLPNSPCSLEIQATKLEDSAVYFCASSPSPRSDGYTFGSGTRLTVV.

This clonotype was counted many times. The chain links TRBV20-1 to TRBJ1-1, with D maybe TRBD1 (6 bases). V was pared by 0 bases and J by 11 bases, with 16 bases between. From germline, CDR1 is DFQATT and CDR2 SNEGSKA (reference sequence). This CDR3 contains 13 residues. In nucleotides, the CDR3 is TGCAGTGCTAGAGATTCGAGGCAGGGGTTGGCTTTCTTT. This encodes CSARDSRQGLAFF.

This clonotype was observed a handful of times. The genes are TRBV2 and TRBJ1-1; possible D gene TRBD1, 5 bases. V lost 7 bases to trimming and J lost 3 bases, with 6 bases between them. Germline assignment: CDR1 SNHLY and CDR2 FYNNEI. The CDR3 extends over 11 amino acids. The CDR3 reads CASTRDTEAFF. CDR3 nucleotides: TGTGCCAGCACCAGGGACACTGAAGCTTTCTTT.

This clonotype was counted at least ten times. This chain joins TRBV7-2 and TRBJ2-1; D may be TRBD1 or TRBD2 (5 bases each). CDR3 size: 17 residues. Per germline, CDR1 SGHTA and CDR2 FQGNSA. V lost 1 base to trimming and J lost 0 bases, with 13 bases between them. In DNA, the CDR3 is TGTGCCAGCAGCTTAGGGGACCTAGGGGCCTCCTACAATGAGCAGTTCTTC. This sequence encodes CASSLGDLGASYNEQFF. Complete variable domain (other parts from reference TRBV7-2 and TRBJ2-1): GAGVSQSPSNKVTEKGKDVELRCDPISGHTALYWYRQSLGQGLEFLIYFQGNSAPDKSGLPSDRFSAERTGGSVSTLTIQRTQQEDSAVYLCASSLGDLGASYNEQFFGPGTRLTVL.

This chain uses TRBV20-1 with TRBJ2-7; 7 bases match TRBD2. CDR1 DFQATT and CDR2 SNEGSKA come from the germline V gene (reference sequence). The CDR3 runs to 15 residues. The J segment lost 4 bases and the V segment lost 4 bases, leaving 13 bases of the junction unmatched. The CDR3 DNA reads as TGCAGTGCTAACCCGACGGGAGGCGGGAGATACGAGCAGTACTTC. It yields the protein CSANPTGGGRYEQYF.

This clonotype was found many times. The chain employs TRBV28 and TRBJ2-1; D is uncertain. The CDR3 contains 12 residues. Germline V gene data show CDR1 as MDHEN and CDR2 as SYDVKM. V was clipped by 2 bases and J by 10 bases, with 9 bases between them. CDR3 sequence: CASSLIAREQFF. DNA for the CDR3: TGTGCCAGCAGTTTAATAGCTCGCGAGCAGTTCTTC. Full variable domain (rest looked up from reference TRBV28 and TRBJ2-1): DVKVTQSSRYLVKRTGEKVFLECVQDMDHENMFWYRQDPGLGLRLIYFSYDVKMKEKGDIPEGYSVSREKKERFSLILESASTNQTSMYLCASSLIAREQFFGPGTRLTVL.

This clonotype was seen only a few times. The chain employs TRBV5-1 and TRBJ2-3; the D gene is possibly TRBD1 (6 bases). Trimming took 4 bases from V and 6 from J, leaving 21 bases between them. Germline V gene data show CDR1 as SGHRS and CDR2 as YFSETQ. This CDR3 has 16 residues. The CDR3 sequence is CASSGLLGDTTDTQYF. CDR3 nucleotides: TGCGCCAGCAGCGGTCTTCTAGGGGACACCACGGATACGCAGTATTTT.

This clonotype appeared a few times. V usage is TRBV5-1 and J usage is TRBJ2-3, with 11 nucleotides matching TRBD2. This CDR3 contains 15 residues. Germline V lookup: CDR1 SGHRS, CDR2 YFSETQ. The V gene end was trimmed by 4 bases and the J gene end by 4 bases; junction bases not matched to a gene: 5. The CDR3 sequence: CASSGGTSGADTQYF. The CDR3 coding sequence is TGCGCCAGCAGCGGAGGGACTAGCGGCGCAGATACGCAGTATTTT.

This chain connects TRBV11-2 to TRBJ2-7; D is possibly TRBD2 (6 bases). Germline V gene sequence: CDR1 SGHAT, CDR2 FQNNGV. Trimming removed 7 bases from V and 6 bases from J, with 22 bases in between. The CDR3 extends over 15 amino acids. DNA for the CDR3: TGTGCCAGCAAACCCGTCCGGGGGACTCCCCTCGAGCAGTACTTC. Its protein product is CASKPVRGTPLEQYF.

V usage is TRBV7-8 and J usage is TRBJ2-5, with no clear D. Between the trimmed V and J ends, which lost 10 bases and 5 bases, there was a span of 20 bases. Germline V CDR1 and CDR2: SGHVS, FQNEAQ. The CDR3 consists of 14 residues. CDR3 sequence (DNA): TGTGCCATCCACGCCTGGGGTACCGCGGAGACCCAGTACTTC. Translated, it gives CAIHAWGTAETQYF.

Only a few counts were recorded for this clonotype. J is TRBJ1-4 and V is TRBV12-3 or TRBV12-4, with D hard to call. CDR3 size: 13 residues. The ends were cut back, 6 bases at V and 4 bases at J, with 9 bases in the middle. CDR3 in amino acids: CASSDNNNEKLFF. In DNA form, the CDR3 reads TGTGCCAGCAGCGACAATAATAATGAAAAACTGTTTTTT.

This clonotype came up a few times. This chain uses TRBV9 with TRBJ2-1, with D hard to call. Germline CDR1 reads SGDLS; CDR2 reads YYNGEE. V was pared by 0 bases and J by 9 bases, with 10 bases between. The CDR3 consists of 13 residues. CDR3 nucleotide sequence: TGTGCCAGCAGCGTAGTAGGTTGGGGTGAGCAGTTCTTC. Amino acids: CASSVVGWGEQFF.

At least ten counts were recorded for this clonotype. The rearrangement joins TRBV2 to TRBJ1-5; D gene uncertain. Trimming pared 5 bases from V and 2 bases from J, leaving 10 bases between. The CDR3 has 14 amino acids. Germline V CDR1 and CDR2: SNHLY, FYNNEI. The CDR3 protein is CASSKGSGNQPQHF. The CDR3 DNA sequence: TGTGCCAGCAGTAAAGGGTCAGGCAATCAGCCCCAGCATTTT.

This clonotype was seen only a few times. J is TRBJ2-2 and V is TRBV12-5; the match to TRBD1 covers 9 bases. The CDR3 consists of 16 residues. Trimming cost V 8 bases and J 5 bases; bases outside gene matches: 12. Germline values: CDR1 LGHNT, CDR2 FRNRAP. The CDR3 reads CASRPGQGLGTGELFF. CDR3 in DNA: TGTGCTAGTCGTCCGGGACAGGGTTTGGGGACCGGGGAGCTGTTTTTT.

This chain uses TRBV15 with TRBJ1-4, with TRBD1 matching over 8 bases. The CDR3 extends over 15 amino acids. Trimming at V came to 1 base and at J to 10 bases, leaving 8 bases not matched to a gene. In germline, CDR1 is LNHNV, CDR2 YYDKDF (reference sequence). The CDR3 coding sequence is TGTGCCACCAGCAGAGTCAGCAGGGGGCCTGTAAAACTGTTTTTT. It yields the protein CATSRVSRGPVKLFF.

This clonotype was counted between two and nine times. The chain joins TRBV19 to TRBJ2-2, with D possibly TRBD1 on 6 matching bases. Trimming removed 7 bases from V and 6 bases from J, with 30 bases in between. The CDR3 runs to 19 residues. CDR1 is LNHDA, CDR2 SQIVND, per germline (reference sequence). The CDR3 bases are TGTGCCAGTACAGCCGGGACAACCGGCGAGGCAAGGGTGTCCGGGGAGCTGTTTTTT. Encoded protein: CASTAGTTGEARVSGELFF.

A few counts support this clonotype. The genes are TRBV10-3 and TRBJ1-1, with D hard to call. The CDR3 covers 14 residues. Trimming stripped 8 bases from V and 0 bases from J, with 13 bases between. Germline V lookup: CDR1 ENHRY, CDR2 SYGVKD. The chain's CDR3 is CAISLSSLNTEAFF. In DNA, the CDR3 is TGTGCCATCTCCCTCAGCTCCCTGAACACTGAAGCTTTCTTT.

This clonotype was seen at least ten times. CDR3 sequence: CSVEWTGVWNTEAFF. The DNA of the CDR3 is TGCAGCGTTGAGTGGACAGGGGTTTGGAACACTGAAGCTTTCTTT. The rearrangement links TRBV29-1 to TRBJ1-1, with 9 bases fitting TRBD1. Germline V CDR1 and CDR2: SQVTM, ANQGSEA. This CDR3 region has 15 residues. The trim removed 3 bases at V and 1 base at J, leaving 6 bases unmatched.

This chain connects TRBV18 to TRBJ2-6, with D possibly matching TRBD2 (6 bases). There are 16 residues in the CDR3. V lost 1 base and J lost 1, with 8 bases in between. Germline V CDR1 and CDR2: KGHSH, LQKENI. The chain's CDR3 is CASSPRRESGANVLTF. The CDR3 DNA is TGTGCCAGCTCACCACGGCGGGAATCTGGGGCCAACGTCCTGACTTTC. Full variable domain (missing parts from reference TRBV18 and TRBJ2-6): NAGVMQNPRHLVRRRGQEARLRCSPMKGHSHVYWYRQLPEEGLKFMVYLQKENIIDESGMPKERFSAEFPKEGPSILRIQQVVRGDSAAYFCASSPRRESGANVLTFGAGSRLTVL.

This clonotype has a count of ten or more. The rearrangement uses TRBV7-9 and TRBJ2-2; 10 nucleotides align to TRBD2. The trim removed 7 bases at V and 1 base at J, leaving 6 bases unmatched. The germline gives CDR1 SEHNR, CDR2 FQNEAQ (reference sequence). This CDR3 spans 16 amino acids. The CDR3 DNA sequence: TGTGCCAGCACCAAGGGGACTAGCGTGAACACCGGGGAGCTGTTTTTT. As protein: CASTKGTSVNTGELFF. The full variable domain, rest sourced from reference TRBV7-9 and TRBJ2-2, is DTGVSQNPRHKITKRGQNVTFRCDPISEHNRLYWYRQTLGQGPEFLTYFQNEAQLEKSRLLSDRFSAERPKGSFSTLEIQRTEQGDSAMYLCASTKGTSVNTGELFFGEGSRLTVL.

The rearrangement uses TRBV2 and TRBJ2-7; the D gene is possibly TRBD2 (6 bases). CDR3 length: 13 residues. CDR1 is SNHLY and CDR2 is FYNNEI in the germline V gene. Trimming took 6 bases from V and 2 from J, leaving 11 bases between them. The CDR3 loop reads CASRRGLPYEQYV. Written as DNA, the CDR3 is TGTGCCAGCAGGCGGGGCCTTCCCTACGAGCAGTACGTC.

The rearrangement uses TRBV5-1 and TRBJ1-6; D not certain. Trimming took 3 bases from V and 2 from J, leaving 6 bases between them. The CDR3 runs 14 residues. Germline V gives CDR1 SGHRS, CDR2 YFSETQ. The CDR3 DNA follows: TGCGCCAGCAGCTCGGCAGCCTATAATTCACCCCTCCACTTT. Translating it yields CASSSAAYNSPLHF.

The chain links TRBV19 to TRBJ2-1, with D possibly matching TRBD2 (6 bases). Germline V lookup: CDR1 LNHDA, CDR2 SQIVND (reference sequence). This CDR3 contains 12 residues. V lost 8 bases, J lost 3 bases, and 8 bases lay in between. The CDR3 DNA reads as TGTGCCAGTTCGGGGGTCTACAATGAGCAGTTCTTC. As protein: CASSGVYNEQFF.

The sample holds a few counts of this clonotype. This chain links TRBV6-1 with TRBJ2-3; 7 nucleotides match TRBD2. Trimming at V came to 8 bases and at J to 1 base, leaving 6 bases not matched to a gene. CDR3 size: 14 residues. Germline CDR1 and CDR2: MNHNS and SASEGT. CDR3: CASLSGGRTDTQYF. The CDR3 DNA reads as TGTGCCAGCCTTTCGGGGGGTCGCACAGATACGCAGTATTTT.

This clonotype showed up many times. The chain links TRBV12-3 or TRBV12-4 to TRBJ2-1, with TRBD1 matching over 7 bases. The CDR3 loop spans 15 amino acids. J lost 7 bases, V lost 6 bases, and 12 bases had no gene match. The CDR3 nucleotides read TGTGCCAGCAGCCCCCCGACAGGGTTCATGAATGAGCAGTTCTTC. It codes for CASSPPTGFMNEQFF.

This clonotype was recorded many times. The chain couples TRBV7-8 to TRBJ1-6, with D unresolved. CDR3 length equals 13 residues. V gave up 0 bases and J gave up 10 bases, with 7 bases separating them. Germline loops: CDR1 SGHVS, CDR2 FQNEAQ. CDR3 loop: CASSLASGSPLHF. The CDR3 DNA reads TGTGCCAGCAGCTTAGCGTCAGGATCACCCCTCCACTTT.